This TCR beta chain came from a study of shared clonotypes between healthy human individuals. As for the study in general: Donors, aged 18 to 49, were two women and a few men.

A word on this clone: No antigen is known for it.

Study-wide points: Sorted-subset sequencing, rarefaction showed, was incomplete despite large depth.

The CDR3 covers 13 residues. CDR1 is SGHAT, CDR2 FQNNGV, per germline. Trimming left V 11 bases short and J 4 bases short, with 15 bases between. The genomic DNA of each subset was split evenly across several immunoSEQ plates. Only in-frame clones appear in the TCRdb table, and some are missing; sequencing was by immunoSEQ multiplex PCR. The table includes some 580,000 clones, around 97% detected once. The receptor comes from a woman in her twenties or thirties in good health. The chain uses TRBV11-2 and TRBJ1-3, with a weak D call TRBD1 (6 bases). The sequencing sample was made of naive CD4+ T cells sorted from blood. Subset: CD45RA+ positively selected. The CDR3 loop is CASRGFGGNTIYF. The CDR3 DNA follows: TGTGCCTCGAGGGGGTTCGGAGGAAACACCATATATTTT.